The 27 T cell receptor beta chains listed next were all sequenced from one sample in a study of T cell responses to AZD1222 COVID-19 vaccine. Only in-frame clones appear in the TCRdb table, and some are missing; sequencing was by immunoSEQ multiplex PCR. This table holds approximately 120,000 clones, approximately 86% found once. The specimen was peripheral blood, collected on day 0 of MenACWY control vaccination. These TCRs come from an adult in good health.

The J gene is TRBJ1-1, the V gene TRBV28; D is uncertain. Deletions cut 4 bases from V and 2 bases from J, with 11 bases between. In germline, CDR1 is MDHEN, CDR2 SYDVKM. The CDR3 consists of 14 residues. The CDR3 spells CASSSPLRNTEAFF. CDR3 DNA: TGTGCCAGCAGTTCCCCCCTCCGAAACACTGAAGCTTTCTTT.

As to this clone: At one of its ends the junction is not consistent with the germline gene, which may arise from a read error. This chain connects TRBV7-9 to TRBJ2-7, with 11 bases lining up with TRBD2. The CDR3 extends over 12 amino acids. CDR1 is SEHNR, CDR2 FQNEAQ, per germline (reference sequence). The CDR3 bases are TGTGCCAGCAGCCTAGCGGGGGGTGAGCAGTACTTC. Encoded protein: CASSLAGGEQYF.

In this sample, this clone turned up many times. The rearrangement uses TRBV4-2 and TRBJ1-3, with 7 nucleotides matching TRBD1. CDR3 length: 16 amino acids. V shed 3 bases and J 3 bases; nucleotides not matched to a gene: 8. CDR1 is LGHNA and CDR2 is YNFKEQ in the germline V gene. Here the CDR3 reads CASSHGGTVGGNTIYF. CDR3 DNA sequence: TGTGCCAGCAGCCACGGAGGGACAGTTGGTGGAAACACCATATATTTT.

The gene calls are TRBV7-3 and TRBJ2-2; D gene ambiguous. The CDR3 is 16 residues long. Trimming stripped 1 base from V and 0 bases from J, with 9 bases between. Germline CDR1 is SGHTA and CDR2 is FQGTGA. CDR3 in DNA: TGTGCCAGCAGCTTAATGGGTAGAGCGAACACCGGGGAGCTGTTTTTT. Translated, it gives CASSLMGRANTGELFF.

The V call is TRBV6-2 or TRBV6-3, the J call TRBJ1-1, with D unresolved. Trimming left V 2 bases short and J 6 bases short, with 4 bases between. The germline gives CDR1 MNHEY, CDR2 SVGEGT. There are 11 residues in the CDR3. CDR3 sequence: CASSYGSEAFF. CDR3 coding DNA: TGTGCCAGCAGTTACGGTTCTGAAGCTTTCTTT.

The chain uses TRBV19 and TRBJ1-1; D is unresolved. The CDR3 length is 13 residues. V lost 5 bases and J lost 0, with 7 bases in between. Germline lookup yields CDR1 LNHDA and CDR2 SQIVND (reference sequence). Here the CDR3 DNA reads TGTGCCAGTAGTGACACAGTGAACACTGAAGCTTTCTTT. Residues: CASSDTVNTEAFF.

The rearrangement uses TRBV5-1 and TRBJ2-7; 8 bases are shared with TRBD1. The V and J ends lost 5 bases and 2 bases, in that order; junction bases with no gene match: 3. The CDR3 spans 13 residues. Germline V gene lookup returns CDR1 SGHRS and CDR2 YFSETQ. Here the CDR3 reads CASRGTGAYEQYF. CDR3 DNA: TGCGCCAGCAGGGGGACAGGCGCCTACGAGCAGTACTTC.

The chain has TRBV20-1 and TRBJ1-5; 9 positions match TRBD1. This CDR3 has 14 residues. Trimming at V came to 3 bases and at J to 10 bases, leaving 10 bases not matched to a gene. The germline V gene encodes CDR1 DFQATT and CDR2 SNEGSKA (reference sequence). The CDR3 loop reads CSASPAGQGRPQHF. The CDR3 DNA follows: TGCAGTGCTAGTCCCGCGGGACAGGGTCGTCCCCAGCATTTT.

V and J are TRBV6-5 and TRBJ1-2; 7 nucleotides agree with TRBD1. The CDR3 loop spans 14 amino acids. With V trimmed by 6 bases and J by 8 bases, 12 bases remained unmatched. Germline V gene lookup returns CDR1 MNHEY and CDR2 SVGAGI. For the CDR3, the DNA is TGTGCCAGCAGGAAGGGACAGCCCCAGGGGGGCTACACCTTC. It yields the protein CASRKGQPQGGYTF.

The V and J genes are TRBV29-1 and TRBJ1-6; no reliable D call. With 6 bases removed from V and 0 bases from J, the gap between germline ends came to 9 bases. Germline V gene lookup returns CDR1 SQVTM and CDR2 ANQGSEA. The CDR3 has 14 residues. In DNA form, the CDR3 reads TGCAGCGTCGCGCAGAGCTCCTATAATTCACCCCTCCACTTT. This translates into CSVAQSSYNSPLHF.

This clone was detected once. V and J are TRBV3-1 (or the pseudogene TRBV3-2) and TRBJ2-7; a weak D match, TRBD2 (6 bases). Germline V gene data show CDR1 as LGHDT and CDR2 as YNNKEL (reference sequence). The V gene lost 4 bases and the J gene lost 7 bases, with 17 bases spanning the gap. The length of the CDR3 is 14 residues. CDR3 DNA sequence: TGTGCCAGCAGCCTCTTATCCGGGGGAAGAGAGCAGTACTTC. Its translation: CASSLLSGGREQYF.

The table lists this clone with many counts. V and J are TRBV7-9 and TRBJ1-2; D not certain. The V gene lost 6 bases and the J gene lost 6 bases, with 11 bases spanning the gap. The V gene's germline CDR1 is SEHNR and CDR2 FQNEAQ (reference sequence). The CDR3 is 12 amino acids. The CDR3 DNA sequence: TGTGCCAGCAGTCTTAGTGAGGATGGCTACACCTTC. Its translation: CASSLSEDGYTF. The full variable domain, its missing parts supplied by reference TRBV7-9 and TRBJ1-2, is DTGVSQNPRHKITKRGQNVTFRCDPISEHNRLYWYRQTLGQGPEFLTYFQNEAQLEKSRLLSDRFSAERPKGSFSTLEIQRTEQGDSAMYLCASSLSEDGYTFGSGTRLTVV.

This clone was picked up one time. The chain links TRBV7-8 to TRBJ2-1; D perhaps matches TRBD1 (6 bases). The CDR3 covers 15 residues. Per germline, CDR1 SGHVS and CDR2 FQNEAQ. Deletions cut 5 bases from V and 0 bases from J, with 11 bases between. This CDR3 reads CASSHDRFSYNEQFF. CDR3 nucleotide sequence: TGTGCCAGCAGCCATGACAGGTTCTCCTACAATGAGCAGTTCTTC.

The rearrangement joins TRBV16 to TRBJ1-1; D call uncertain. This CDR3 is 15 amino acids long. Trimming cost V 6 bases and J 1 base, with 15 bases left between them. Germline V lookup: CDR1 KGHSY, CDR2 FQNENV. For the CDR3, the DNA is TGTGCCAGCAGTCAACGCCACGCCGGGAACACTGAAGCTTTCTTT. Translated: CASSQRHAGNTEAFF.

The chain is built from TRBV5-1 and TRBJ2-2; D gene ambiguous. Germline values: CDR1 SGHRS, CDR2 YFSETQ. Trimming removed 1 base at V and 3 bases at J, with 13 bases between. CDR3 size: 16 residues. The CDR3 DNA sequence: TGCGCCAGCAGCTTGAGGGCGGCGTCTTACACCGGGGAGCTGTTTTTT. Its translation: CASSLRAASYTGELFF.

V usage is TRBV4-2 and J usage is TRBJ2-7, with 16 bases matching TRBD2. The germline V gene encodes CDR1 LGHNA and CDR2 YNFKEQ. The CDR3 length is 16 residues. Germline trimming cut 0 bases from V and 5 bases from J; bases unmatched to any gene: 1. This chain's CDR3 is CASSQDGTSGGDEQYF. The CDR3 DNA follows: TGTGCCAGCAGCCAAGACGGGACTAGCGGGGGGGACGAGCAGTACTTC.

CDR3 nucleotides: TGTGCCAGCATCTCGAACACTGAAGCTTTCTTT. Its translation is CASISNTEAFF. The gene calls are TRBV28 and TRBJ1-1; D is ambiguous. The CDR3 runs to 11 residues. V dropped 7 bases and J dropped 1 base, with 4 bases sitting between them. The V gene's germline CDR1 is MDHEN and CDR2 SYDVKM.

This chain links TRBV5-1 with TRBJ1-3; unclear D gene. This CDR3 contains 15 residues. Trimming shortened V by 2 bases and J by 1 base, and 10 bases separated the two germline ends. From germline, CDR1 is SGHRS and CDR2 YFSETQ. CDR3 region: CASSFSFQSGNTIYF. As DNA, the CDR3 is TGCGCCAGCAGCTTTTCGTTTCAATCTGGAAACACCATATATTTT.

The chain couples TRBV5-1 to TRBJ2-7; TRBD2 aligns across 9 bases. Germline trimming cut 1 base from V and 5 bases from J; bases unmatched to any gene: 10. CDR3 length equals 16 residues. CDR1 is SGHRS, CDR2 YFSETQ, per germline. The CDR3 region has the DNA TGCGCCAGCAGCTTGCGGGAAGGGACTAGCAACCACGAGCAGTACTTC. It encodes CASSLREGTSNHEQYF.

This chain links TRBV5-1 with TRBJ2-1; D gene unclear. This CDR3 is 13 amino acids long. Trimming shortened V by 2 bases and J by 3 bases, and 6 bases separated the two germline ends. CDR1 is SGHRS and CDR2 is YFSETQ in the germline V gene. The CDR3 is CASSFDNYNEQFF. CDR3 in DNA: TGCGCCAGCAGCTTCGACAACTACAATGAGCAGTTCTTC.

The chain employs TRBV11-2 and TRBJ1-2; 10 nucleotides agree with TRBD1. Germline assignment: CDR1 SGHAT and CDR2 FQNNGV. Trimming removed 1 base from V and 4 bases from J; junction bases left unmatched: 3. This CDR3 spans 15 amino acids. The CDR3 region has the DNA TGTGCCAGCAGCTTAGGACAGGGGGCCCCCTATGGCTACACCTTC. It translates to CASSLGQGAPYGYTF.

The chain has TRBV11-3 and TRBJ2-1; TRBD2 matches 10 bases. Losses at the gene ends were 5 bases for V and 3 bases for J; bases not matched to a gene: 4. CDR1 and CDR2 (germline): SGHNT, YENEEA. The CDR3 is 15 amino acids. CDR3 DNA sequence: TGTGCCAGCAGCGCCTTAGCGGGAGGCTACAATGAGCAGTTCTTC. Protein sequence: CASSALAGGYNEQFF.

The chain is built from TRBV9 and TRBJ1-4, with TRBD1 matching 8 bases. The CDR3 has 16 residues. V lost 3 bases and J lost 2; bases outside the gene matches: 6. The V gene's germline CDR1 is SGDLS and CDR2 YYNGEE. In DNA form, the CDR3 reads TGTGCCAGCAGCGAATGGACAGGGATGACTAATGAAAAACTGTTTTTT. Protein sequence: CASSEWTGMTNEKLFF.

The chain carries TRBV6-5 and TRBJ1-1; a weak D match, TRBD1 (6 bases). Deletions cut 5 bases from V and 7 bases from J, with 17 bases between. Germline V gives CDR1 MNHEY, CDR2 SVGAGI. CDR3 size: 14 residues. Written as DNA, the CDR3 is TGTGCCAGCAGTCCCGACGGGACACCACGTGAAGCTTTCTTT. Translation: CASSPDGTPREAFF.

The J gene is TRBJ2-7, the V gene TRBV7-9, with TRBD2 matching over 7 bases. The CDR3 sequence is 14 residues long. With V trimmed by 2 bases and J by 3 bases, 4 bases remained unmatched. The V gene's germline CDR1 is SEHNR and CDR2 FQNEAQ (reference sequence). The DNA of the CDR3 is TGTGCCAGCAGCTTACGCGGACTAGACTACGAGCAGTACTTC. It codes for CASSLRGLDYEQYF.

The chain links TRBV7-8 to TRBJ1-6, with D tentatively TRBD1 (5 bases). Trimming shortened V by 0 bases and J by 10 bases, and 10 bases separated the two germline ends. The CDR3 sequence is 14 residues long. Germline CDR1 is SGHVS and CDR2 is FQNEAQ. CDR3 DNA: TGTGCCAGCAGCTTAGCGGGCGGGGGATCACCCCTCCACTTT. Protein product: CASSLAGGGSPLHF.

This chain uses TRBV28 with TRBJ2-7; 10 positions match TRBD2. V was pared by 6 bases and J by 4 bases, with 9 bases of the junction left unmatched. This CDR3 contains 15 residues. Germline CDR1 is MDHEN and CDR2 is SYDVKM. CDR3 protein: CASRLPLAGRYEQYF. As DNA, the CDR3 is TGTGCCAGCAGACTTCCACTAGCGGGGAGATACGAGCAGTACTTC.